This TCR beta chain was recorded in a study of cytomegalovirus exposure and HLA in healthy donors (dated by TCRdb to 2016 to 2017). About the investigation overall: In an earlier analysis of around 540 of the donors, about 270 Gb of sequence data and about 110 million unique TCR beta sequences from about 179 million T cells were reported. An early release covering about 600 HLA-typed donors comprised roughly 300 gigabases of sequencing data and tens of millions of unique TCR sequences. The genetic ancestry cluster associated with self-reported Caucasian donors included 81% of the 398 genotyped donors. The study was designed to test whether signatures of past pathogen exposure could be identified by cataloging public T cell receptors. The study used immunosequencing to profile the T cell repertoires of several hundred subjects and linked those repertoires to cytomegalovirus serostatus. In addition to the first cohort of 666 subjects, a separate validation cohort of 120 different subjects was used. To predict cytomegalovirus infection status, the study combined high-throughput TCR immunosequencing, statistical association of individual TCRs with disease status, and machine learning. In a later analysis, previously published TCR beta repertoires from about 670 donors were re-analyzed and high-resolution HLA genotyping was added so that TCR occurrence patterns could be studied. The later analysis used no new phenotypic data to find candidate immune exposures, relying instead on TCR beta sequences and their occurrence across donors. An earlier analysis of some 500 of the donors used high-throughput TCR beta sequencing to judge whether each TCR beta V gene segment behaved as functional or pseudogenic. Donor age, sex, ethnicity and CMV serostatus were compiled together with the repertoire data. Genome-wide SNP genotypes for about 65% of the 666 donors were used in a later genetic analysis, which treated that subset as a discovery cohort. All discovery cohort repertoires had been generated using a single sequencing platform. HLA typing covered class I and class II loci at four-digit resolution. The number of donors typed differed by locus, with 629-630 for A, B, C, DRB1 and DQB1, over 500 for DQA1, some 570 for DPA1, and 472 for DPB1. Roughly 5 DR-DQ haplotypes were handled as single units for association and clustering because linkage in the cohort was strong. Across about 370 genotyped donors of the cohort, an average of about 240,000 unique TCR beta nucleotide sequences per donor were sequenced, and roughly 18% of those sequences were non-productive.

In total, just over 650 healthy bone marrow donors made up the cohort. Cohort members were all nominally healthy when sampled, although unrecorded immune exposures were likely present. The donor tested CMV seropositive and was one of the 289 seropositive cohort members. A peripheral blood sample was provided by each donor, and peripheral blood mononuclear cells were used for TCR beta sequencing. Genomic DNA extraction from the blood cell samples was performed with the Qiagen DNeasy Blood Extraction Kit. The germline V gene yields LGHNA for CDR1 and YSLEER for CDR2. Clipping removes 6 bases from V and 7 bases from J, with 11 as the unmatched junction base count. The CDR3 has 16 amino acids, counting the end cysteine and phenylalanine. Left in the record is the CDR3 DNA by itself, 48 bases read in frame from the first base. The investigation overall reported the following: In a later analysis, HLA-associated TCR beta chains were found to be more clonally expanded and to have lower generation probabilities than equally common non-associated chains. The classifier was reported to diagnose cytomegalovirus status with high specificity and sensitivity in both the original cohort and the validation cohort. The earlier analysis of nearly 600 of the donors excluded some 15 rarely observed V segments, including chromosome 9 orphons, because counts were too low. Sequencing depth was assumed to be roughly uniform across donors in the presence/absence analyses, though that assumption may not hold. In a later analysis, TCR association rates were found to vary across HLA loci, with the most associated TCRs seen for DRB1 alleles and the fewest for HLA-C alleles. Most CMV-associated TCR beta chains appeared to be HLA-restricted in a later analysis, and the HLA associations seemed to be driven largely by CMV exposure. Most TCR sequences were observed very rarely across donors, whereas some public TCRs were present in many individuals. A later genetic analysis associated a missense DCLRE1C variant with V-gene and J-gene trimming of TCR beta chains, and an independent cohort replicated the association. Three of the identified cytomegalovirus-associated TCR beta chains were confirmed in vitro to be specific for cytomegalovirus antigens. In an earlier analysis of approximately 590 of the donors, most TCR beta V segments were observed in productive rearrangements about 87% or about 30% of the time, broadly matching IMGT annotations. CMV serostatus was the only immune exposure information available for the cohort. A further reported finding was that TCR beta sequences accurately predicted the HLA-A and HLA-B alleles for most subjects in the first cohort. In this cohort, only TCR beta chains were sequenced, and detectable features were limited by the absence of alpha or paired-chain data. A cluster of highly shared sequence variants was judged likely to be a technical artifact of the sequencing pipeline. According to the authors, the approach could potentially be generalized to other disease states and immunological phenotypes. A total of 150 or so TCR beta chains were listed by the study as associated with cytomegalovirus. When HLA alleles, especially DR and DQ, strongly co-occurred, TCR associations were difficult to assign to individual alleles. A later genetic analysis reported fewer N-insertions in productive TCRs among donors in an Asian-associated ancestry cluster than the roughly 620-donor mean. Because some donors lacked HLA typing at each locus, the association tests relied only on the typed subset. Several of the top co-occurrence clusters appeared to be linked to parvovirus B19, influenza, CMV and Epstein-Barr virus, according to a later analysis. Some IMGT-functional V segments, including TRBV6-2 and TRBV6-3, could not be distinguished by the 87-base-pair reads and were therefore excluded. Linkage disequilibrium might explain the correlated functional status among segregating V segments, but an unknown experimental factor could not be ruled out. A later analysis associated roughly 17,000 TCR beta sequences with specific HLA alleles at a false discovery rate of 0.05.

This clone was counted once. Its antigen specificity is not known. Base qualities are missing; no much larger clone stands one base away. Library prep was done by the immunoSEQ multiplex PCR assay. A mixture of 60 forward primers for TCR Vbeta segments and 13 reverse primers for TCR Jbeta segments was used in the multiplex PCR. The CDR3 region of rearranged TCR beta genes was amplified from genomic DNA with a multiplex PCR assay. On the Illumina HiSeq System, the amplified TCR beta libraries were sequenced as 87-base-pair reads. The authors' analysis ran thus. Across the roughly 670 repertoires, a later analysis counted 80 million or so unique TCR beta chains, 9.5 million to 12 million of which were shared by at least two donors. Raw reads were error-corrected and collapsed into unique sequences with a nearest-neighbor algorithm that merged closely related sequences to remove PCR and sequencing errors. Alignment of CDR3 sequences to IMGT reference sequences was used to assign V, D and J gene segments. For a sequence to be retained, at least a six-nucleotide match to both a V gene segment and a J gene segment was required. Rearrangements were called productive when the CDR3 lacked stop codons and stayed in frame with V and J; all others were non-productive. CDR3 was defined by IMGT convention, running from the second conserved V-encoded cysteine to the conserved J-encoded phenylalanine. Sequences without an unambiguous match to a single V gene segment were excluded from the earlier analysis of about 640 of the donors. In an earlier analysis of 587 of the donors, a V segment was called functional when productive rearrangements were above 56.7%, and segregating when the standard deviation between donors exceeded 5%. A statistical classification framework was built for diagnosing cytomegalovirus status from the catalog of TCR beta chain sequences. V and J gene assignment, in a later analysis, came from comparing TCR nucleotide sequences with IMGT/GENE-DB human TR gene sequences. The TCRdist pipeline was used in a later analysis to assign CDR3 sequences and most-parsimonious VDJ recombination scenarios. A later analysis defined each TCR beta chain by its CDR3 amino acid sequence plus V-gene family, and excluded reads lacking a unique V-gene family. As a way to deal with suspected cross-contamination and a sequencing artifact, a later analysis dropped roughly 620 nucleotide sequences that were highly shared and had low generation probability. A later analysis calculated a clonal expansion index for each public chain from normalized within-repertoire ranks of inferred template counts. In a later analysis, generation probabilities were computed using a VDJ recombination model fitted to out-of-frame rearrangements, and the results were checked against IGoR. Hypergeometric tests were used in a later analysis to score TCR-TCR, TCR-HLA and TCR-CMV co-occurrence, with a repertoire-size bias correction applied to the TCR pairs. False discovery rates were estimated in a later analysis by permuting HLA or CMV assignments 20 times. In a later analysis, co-occurring TCRs were grouped using DBSCAN, and TCRdist sequence similarity was added for clustering within HLA-allele-positive subsets. Repertoires with fewer than 30,000 or more than 120,000 public chains, plus five repertoires with anomalous nucleotide sharing, were excluded from co-occurrence clustering. TCRdb's version of the immuneACCESS table is confined to in-frame rearrangements and falls short of the full clone set. An unresolved V gene accounts for under half of the shortfall where checked; the remainder is of unknown origin. V and J calls and clone size are given by that table; D and trimming were obtained from the DNA. The sample records roughly 200,000 clones, approximately 85% of which are singletons. More than 1.5% of the sample is held by the ten biggest clonotypes.

The clonotype was recovered from a girl aged 5 to 17 in good health and CMV-seropositive. The sequence is built from TRBV4-3 and TRBJ2-1, with TRBD2 matching 11 junction bases. Source material: PBMCs. The sequenced DNA is TGCGCCAGCAGTGTGATAGCGGGGGGGCGGGGGAATGAGCAGTTCTTC. This codes for CASSVIAGGRGNEQFF.